The source of this T cell receptor beta chain is a study of blood T cell repertoires in COVID-19. Participants' reported clinical history set cohort assignment. Among Cohort 3 donors, those recovered had two negative PCRs, clearance, or symptom resolution. TCRdb's table, derived via immunoSEQ multiplex PCR, lists solely in-frame clones and lacks some. The table lists about 480,000 clones, 70% to 90% of them singletons. V trimming: 3 bases; J trimming: 9 bases; junction bases outside the gene matches: 9. The length of the CDR3 is 14 residues. CDR1 is KGHDR and CDR2 is SFDVKD in the germline V gene. V and J are TRBV24-1 and TRBJ1-2, with 7 bases identical to TRBD1. Sequenced material: PBMCs or T cells enriched from blood (not recorded which). The TCR sequence derives from a woman between 35 and 50 years old who had recovered from COVID-19. CDR3 sequence: CATSDPSDRVSYTF. The CDR3 DNA sequence: TGTGCCACCAGTGATCCGAGCGACAGGGTCAGCTACACCTTC.